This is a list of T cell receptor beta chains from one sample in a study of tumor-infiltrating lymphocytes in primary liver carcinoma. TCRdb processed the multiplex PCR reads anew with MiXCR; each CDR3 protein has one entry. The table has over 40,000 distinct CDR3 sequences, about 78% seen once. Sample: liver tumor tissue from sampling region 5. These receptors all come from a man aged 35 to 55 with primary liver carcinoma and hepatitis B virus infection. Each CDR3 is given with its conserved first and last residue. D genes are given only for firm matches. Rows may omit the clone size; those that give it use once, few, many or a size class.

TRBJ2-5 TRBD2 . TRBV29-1 CSVSLLAGRGGTQCF TGCAGCGTTTCCTTACTAGCGGGAAGGGGAGGGACCCAGTGTTTC
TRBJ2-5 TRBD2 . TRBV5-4 CASSATSGKTKGRPQYF TGTGCCAGCAGTGCCACTAGCGGGAAAACTAAAGGGAGACCCCAGTACTTT
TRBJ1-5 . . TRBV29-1 CSVTAGVDQPQHF TGCAGCGTCACGGCAGGGGTAGATCAGCCCCAGCATTTT
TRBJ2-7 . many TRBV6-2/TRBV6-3 CASSYSERSTYEQYF TGTGCCAGCAGTTACTCGGAAAGGTCGACCTACGAGCAGTACTTC
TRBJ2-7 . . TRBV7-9 CASSLAVDEQYF TGTGCAAGCAGCTTGGCGGTGGACGAGCAGTACTTC
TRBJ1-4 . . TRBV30 CVWNWVESEKLFF TGTGTCTGGAATTGGGTAGAGAGTGAAAAACTGTTTTTT
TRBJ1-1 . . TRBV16 CASSRNGGGVNTEAFF TGTGCCAGCAGCCGAAACGGCGGAGGGGTGAACACTGAAGCTTTCTTT
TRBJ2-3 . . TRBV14 CASNQATDTQYF TGTGCCAGCAACCAAGCCACAGATACGCAGTATTTT
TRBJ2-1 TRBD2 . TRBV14 CASSAVAGWVNNEYFF TGTGCCAGCAGTGCCGTAGCGGGGTGGGTAAACAATGAGTACTTCTTC
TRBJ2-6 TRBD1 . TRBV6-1 CAGTGTGGARANDLTF TGCGCCGGTACCGGGACAGGGGGTGCTAGGGCCAACGACCTGACTTTC
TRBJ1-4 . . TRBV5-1 CATTSHGGPNEKLFF TGCGCCACCACGTCTCACGGGGGACCCAATGAAAAACTGTTTTTT
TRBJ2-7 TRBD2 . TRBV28 CASSLTSGSSYEQYF TGTGCCAGCAGCCTGACTAGCGGAAGCTCCTACGAGCAGTACTTC
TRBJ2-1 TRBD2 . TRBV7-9 CASSGPGSGNEQFF TGTGCCAGCAGCGGACCTGGTAGCGGGAATGAGCAGTTCTTC
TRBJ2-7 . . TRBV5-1 CASTLDGTFRYEQYF TGCGCCAGCACCTTGGATGGGACTTTCCGATACGAGCAGTACTTC
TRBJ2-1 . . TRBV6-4 CASHLTSSYNKQFF TGTGCCAGCCACCTAACGAGCTCCTACAATAAGCAGTTCTTC
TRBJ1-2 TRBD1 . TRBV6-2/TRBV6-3 CASRQGVGGYTF TGTGCCAGCAGGCAGGGGGTCGGCGGCTATACCTTC
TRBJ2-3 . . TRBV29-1 CTVAVTGSTDTQYF TGCACCGTTGCGGTAACAGGGAGCACAGATACGCAGTATTTT
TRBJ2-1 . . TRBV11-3 CASSLSANEQFF TGCGCCAGCAGCCTAAGTGCCAATGAGCAGTTCTTC
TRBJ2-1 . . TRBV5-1 CASISDGTISYNEQSF TGCGCCAGCATTTCAGACGGGACAATCTCCTACAATGAGCAGTCCTTC
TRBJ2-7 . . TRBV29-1 CSVSTSVYEQYF TGCAGCGTTTCCACATCAGTCTACGAGCAGTACTTC
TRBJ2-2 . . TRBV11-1 CAISFWDTGELVF TGTGCCATCAGCTTTTGGGACACCGGGGAGCTGGTTTTC
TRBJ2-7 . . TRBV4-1 CANSQGEGLAYEQYF TGCGCCAACAGCCAAGGAGAGGGGCTCGCCTACGAGCAGTACTTC
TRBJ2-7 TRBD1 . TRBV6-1 CTSSTDRSPILREQYF TGCACCAGCAGTACGGACAGGTCACCAATTCTACGCGAGCAGTACTTC
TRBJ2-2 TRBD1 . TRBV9 CASSIRTGNTGELFF TGTGCCAGCAGCATTCGGACAGGCAACACCGGGGAGCTGTTTTTT
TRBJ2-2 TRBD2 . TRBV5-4 CGSNSTSANTGELFF TGTGGCAGCAACTCAACTAGCGCGAACACCGGGGAGCTGTTTTTT
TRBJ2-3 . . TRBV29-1 CSIEAGMGTDTQYF TGTAGCATTGAAGCCGGGATGGGCACAGATACGCAGTATTTT
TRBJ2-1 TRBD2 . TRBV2 CASSEVAGEYGEQFF TGTGCCAGCAGTGAAGTAGCGGGAGAATATGGTGAGCAGTTCTTC
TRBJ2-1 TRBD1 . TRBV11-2 CANSYDREQFF TGTGCCAACAGCTATGACAGGGAGCAATTCTTC
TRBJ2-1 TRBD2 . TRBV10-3 CATYSGRGDNGQFF TGTGCCACCTATAGCGGGAGGGGCGACAATGGGCAGTTCTTC
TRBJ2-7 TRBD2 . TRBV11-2 CASSQQASGGGEQYF TGTGCCAGCAGTCAACAGGCAAGCGGGGGAGGGGAGCAGTACTTC
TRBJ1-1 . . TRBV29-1 CSAYKGSTSAEAFF TGTAGCGCCTACAAGGGGTCAACCTCTGCTGAAGCTTTCTTT
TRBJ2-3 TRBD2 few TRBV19 CASSIRGLADLTDTQYF TGTGCCAGTAGTATCCGGGGACTAGCGGATCTCACAGATACGCAGTATTTT
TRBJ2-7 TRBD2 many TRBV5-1 CASSLELAGAYEQYF TGCGCCAGCAGCTTGGAGCTAGCGGGTGCCTACGAGCAGTACTTC
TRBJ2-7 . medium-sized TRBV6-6 CASSYPEGGGDEQYF TGTGCCAGCAGTTACCCCGAAGGGGGAGGAGACGAGCAGTACTTC